This T cell receptor beta chain was sequenced during a study of cytomegalovirus exposure and HLA in healthy donors. On this clone itself: Its antigen is not identified.

Study-level findings and limits: Most sequenced TCRs were rare (though some public TCRs occurred in many donors).

Using immunoSEQ multiplex PCR, the repertoire was profiled, and TCRdb retains in-frame clones only, with some absent. The table shows under 200,000 clones, with roughly 90% occurring only once. In germline, CDR1 is SGHRS, CDR2 YFSETQ. V was pared by 4 bases and J by 4 bases, with 5 bases of the junction left unmatched. The length of the CDR3 is 16 residues. The sample was PBMCs. The receptor's source is a man younger than 30 in good health and CMV-seropositive. V gene TRBV5-1 combines with J gene TRBJ2-2; TRBD2 matches at 12 bases. CDR3 nucleotides: TGCGCCAGCAGCCAAAGACTAGCGGGAGTCACCGGGGAGCTGTTTTTT. Residues: CASSQRLAGVTGELFF.